This T cell receptor beta chain was observed in a study of shared clonotypes between healthy human individuals. Study context: Three plates each covered CD4 naive and memory; CD8 naive two, CD8 memory one.

Trimming left V 8 bases short and J 7 bases short, with 12 bases between. The germline V gene encodes CDR1 SQVTM and CDR2 ANQGSEA. The CDR3 length is 10 residues. Clones were sequenced by immunoSEQ multiplex PCR, and TCRdb holds only the in-frame ones, with some missing. The sample holds about 960,000 clones, 60% to 85% seen once. The receptor comes from a man between 18 and 35 years old in good health. What was sequenced was memory CD4+ T cells sorted from blood. Subset of the sample: CD45RA-negative fraction. V gene TRBV29-1 combines with J gene TRBJ2-7, with D uncertain. The CDR3 region is CSPKEVEQYF. CDR3 coding DNA: TGCAGCCCCAAAGAGGTGGAGCAGTACTTC.